This TCR beta chain was identified in a study of T cells in Graves' hyperthyroidism and ophthalmopathy. Turning to the study itself: The authors collected peripheral blood at initial diagnosis, before any treatment. Findings and caveats of the study: Ophthalmopathy could be told apart from stable hyperthyroidism with a 13 V-J model. Ophthalmopathy was identified by the model a median about 6.4 months ahead of onset.

Active moderate-to-severe ophthalmopathy, Clinical Activity Score at least 3, NOSPECS at least 4, under 3 months' duration. TCR beta CDR3 sequences were amplified from RNA transcripts. TCR CDR3 regions were first amplified by RT-PCR with HTBI primers. TCRdb called the multiplex PCR reads again in MiXCR, with one record for every CDR3 protein. This table holds 300,000 to 350,000 distinct CDR3 sequences, 15% to 20% found once. The CDR3 is 12 residues long. Germline V lookup: CDR1 SGHTA, CDR2 FQGNSA. This clonotype was counted ten times or more. The target antigen is unknown. At one end the junction does not follow the germline gene, possibly because of a read error.

This TCR derives from a woman in her thirties or forties with Graves' ophthalmopathy. The sequencing sample was made of blood. The chain employs TRBV7-2 and TRBJ1-2, with 7 nucleotides matching TRBD1. Written as DNA, the CDR3 is TGTGCCTGCAGCCCCGACAGGGTTGGCTACACCTTC. Its translation: CACSPDRVGYTF.